What follows describes a single T cell receptor (beta chain). Libraries were prepared by immunoSEQ multiplex PCR; TCRdb keeps only in-frame clonotypes and omits some of them. The repertoire has about 100,000 clones, about 81% of them found once; the top ten carry just under 1%. CD3+CD4+ and CD3+CD8+ cells were FACS-sorted from thawed unstimulated PBMCs. The CDR3 is 15 amino acids. Trimming stripped 5 bases from V and 6 bases from J, with 17 bases between. The germline V gene has CDR1 SGHTA and CDR2 FQGTGA. This sample is drawn from a study of T cell clones after liver transplantation. The clonotype was recovered from a human donor who received a liver transplant. Here the sequenced sample was CD4+ T cells from blood, taken before liver transplant. The chain carries TRBV7-3 and TRBJ2-1, with D possibly being TRBD1 (6 bases). CDR3 in amino acids: CASSLRTDSGNEQFF. CDR3 bases: TGTGCCAGCAGCCTCCGGACAGATTCGGGCAATGAGCAGTTCTTC.